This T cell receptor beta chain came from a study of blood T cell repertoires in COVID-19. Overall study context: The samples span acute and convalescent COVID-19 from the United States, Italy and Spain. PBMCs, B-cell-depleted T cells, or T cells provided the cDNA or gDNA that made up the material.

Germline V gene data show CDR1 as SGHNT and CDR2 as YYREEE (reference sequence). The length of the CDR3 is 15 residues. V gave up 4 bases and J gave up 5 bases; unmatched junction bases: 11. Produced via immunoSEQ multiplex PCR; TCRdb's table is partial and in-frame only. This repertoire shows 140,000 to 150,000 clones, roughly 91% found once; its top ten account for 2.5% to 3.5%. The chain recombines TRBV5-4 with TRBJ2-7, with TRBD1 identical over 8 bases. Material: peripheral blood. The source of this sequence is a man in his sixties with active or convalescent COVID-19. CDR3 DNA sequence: TGTGCCAGCAGCAGCCGACAGGGGATTAGGAACGAGCAGTACTTC. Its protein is CASSSRQGIRNEQYF.